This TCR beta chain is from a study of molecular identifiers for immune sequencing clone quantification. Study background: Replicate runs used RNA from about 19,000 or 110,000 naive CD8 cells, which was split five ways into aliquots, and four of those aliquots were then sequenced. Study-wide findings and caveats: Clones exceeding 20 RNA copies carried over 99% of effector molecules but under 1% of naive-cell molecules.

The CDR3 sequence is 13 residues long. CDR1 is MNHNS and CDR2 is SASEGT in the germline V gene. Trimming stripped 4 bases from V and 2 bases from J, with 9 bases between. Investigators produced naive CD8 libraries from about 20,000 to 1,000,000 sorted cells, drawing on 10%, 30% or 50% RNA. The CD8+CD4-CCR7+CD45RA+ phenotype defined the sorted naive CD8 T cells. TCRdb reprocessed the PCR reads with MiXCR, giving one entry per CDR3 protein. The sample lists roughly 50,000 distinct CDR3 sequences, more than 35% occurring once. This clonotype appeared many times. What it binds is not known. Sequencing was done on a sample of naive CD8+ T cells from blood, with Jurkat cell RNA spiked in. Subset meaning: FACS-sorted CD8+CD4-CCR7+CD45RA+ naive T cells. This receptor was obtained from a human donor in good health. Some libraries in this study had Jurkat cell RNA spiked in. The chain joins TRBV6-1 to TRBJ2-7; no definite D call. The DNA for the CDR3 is TGTGCCAGCAGTGTATCCGGGCCCTACGAGCAGTACTTC. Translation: CASSVSGPYEQYF.